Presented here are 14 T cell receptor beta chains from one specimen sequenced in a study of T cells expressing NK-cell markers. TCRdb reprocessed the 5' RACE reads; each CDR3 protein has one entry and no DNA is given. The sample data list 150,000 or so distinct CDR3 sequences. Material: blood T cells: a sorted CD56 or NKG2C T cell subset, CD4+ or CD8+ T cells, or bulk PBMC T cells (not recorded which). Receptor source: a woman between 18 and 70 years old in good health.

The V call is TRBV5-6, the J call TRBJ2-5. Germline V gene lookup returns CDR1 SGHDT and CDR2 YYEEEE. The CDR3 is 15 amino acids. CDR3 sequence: CASSPYLGYQETQYF.

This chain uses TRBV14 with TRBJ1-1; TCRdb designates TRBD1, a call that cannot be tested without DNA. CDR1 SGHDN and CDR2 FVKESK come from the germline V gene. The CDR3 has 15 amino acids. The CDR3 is CASSQVSGVGTEAFF.

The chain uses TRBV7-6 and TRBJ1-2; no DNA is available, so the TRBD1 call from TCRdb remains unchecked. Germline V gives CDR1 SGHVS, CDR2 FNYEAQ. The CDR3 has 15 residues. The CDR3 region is CASSAQEGGGYGYTF.

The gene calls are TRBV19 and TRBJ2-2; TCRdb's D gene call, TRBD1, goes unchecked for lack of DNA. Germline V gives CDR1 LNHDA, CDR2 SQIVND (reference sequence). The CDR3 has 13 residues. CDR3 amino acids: CASSPTRAGELFF.

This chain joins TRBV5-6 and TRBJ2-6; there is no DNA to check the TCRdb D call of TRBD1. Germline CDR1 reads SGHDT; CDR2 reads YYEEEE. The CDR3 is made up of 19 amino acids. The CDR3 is CASSLDRDRALGGANVLTF.

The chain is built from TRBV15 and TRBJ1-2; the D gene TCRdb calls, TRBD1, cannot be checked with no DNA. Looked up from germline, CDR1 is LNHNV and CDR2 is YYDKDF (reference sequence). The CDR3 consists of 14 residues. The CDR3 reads CATSGVGTAYGYTF.

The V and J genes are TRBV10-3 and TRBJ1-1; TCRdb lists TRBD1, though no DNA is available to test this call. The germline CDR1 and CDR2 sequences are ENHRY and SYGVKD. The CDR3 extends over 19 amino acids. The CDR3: CAIREEGAWDWLLGTEAFF.

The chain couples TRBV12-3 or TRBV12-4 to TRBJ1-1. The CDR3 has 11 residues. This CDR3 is CASSLGGWAFF.

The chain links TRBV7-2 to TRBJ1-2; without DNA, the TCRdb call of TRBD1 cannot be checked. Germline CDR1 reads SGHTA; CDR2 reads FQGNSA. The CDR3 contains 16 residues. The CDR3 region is CASSFDRRKANYGYTF.

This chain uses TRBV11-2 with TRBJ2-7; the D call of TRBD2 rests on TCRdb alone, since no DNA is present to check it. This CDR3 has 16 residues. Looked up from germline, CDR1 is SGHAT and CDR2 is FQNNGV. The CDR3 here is CASSSIKPDAIYEQYF.

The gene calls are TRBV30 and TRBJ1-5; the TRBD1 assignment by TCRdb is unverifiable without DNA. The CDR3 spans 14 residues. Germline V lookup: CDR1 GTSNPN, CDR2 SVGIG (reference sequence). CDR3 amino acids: CAWGKGGGNQPQHF.

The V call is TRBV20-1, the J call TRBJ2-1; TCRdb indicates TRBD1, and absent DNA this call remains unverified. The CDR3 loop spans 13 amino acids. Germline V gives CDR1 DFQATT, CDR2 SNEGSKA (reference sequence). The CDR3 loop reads CSARRYRDNEQFF.

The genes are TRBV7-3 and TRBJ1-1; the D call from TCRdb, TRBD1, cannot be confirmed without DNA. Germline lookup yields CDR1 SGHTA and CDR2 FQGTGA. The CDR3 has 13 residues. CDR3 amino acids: CASSSGTGREAFF.

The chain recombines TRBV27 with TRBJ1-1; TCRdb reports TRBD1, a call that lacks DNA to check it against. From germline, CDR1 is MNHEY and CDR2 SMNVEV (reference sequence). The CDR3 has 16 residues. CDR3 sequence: CASSSLQGTMNTEAFF.